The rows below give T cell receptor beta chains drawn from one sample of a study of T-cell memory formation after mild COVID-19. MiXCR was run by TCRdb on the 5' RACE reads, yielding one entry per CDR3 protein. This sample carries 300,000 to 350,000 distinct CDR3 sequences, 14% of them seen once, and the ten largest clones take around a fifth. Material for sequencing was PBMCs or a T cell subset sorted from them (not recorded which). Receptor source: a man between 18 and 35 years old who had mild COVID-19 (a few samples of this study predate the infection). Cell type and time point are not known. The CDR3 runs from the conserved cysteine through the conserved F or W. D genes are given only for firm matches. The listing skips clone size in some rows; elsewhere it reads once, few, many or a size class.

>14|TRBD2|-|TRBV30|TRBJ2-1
TGTGCCTGGAGTGTAGCGGGGGGGCTAAATGAGCAGTTCTTC
CAWSVAGGLNEQFF
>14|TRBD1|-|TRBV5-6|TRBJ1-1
TGTGCCAGCAGCTGGGACAGGGCCCGGGCTGAAGCTTTCTTT
CASSWDRARAEAFF
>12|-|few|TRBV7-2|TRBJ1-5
TGTGCCAGCAGCTATTACGATCAGCCCCAGCATTTT
CASSYYDQPQHF
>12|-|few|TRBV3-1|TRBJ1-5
TGTGCCAGCAGCCATGGATTTCAGCCCCAGCATTTT
CASSHGFQPQHF
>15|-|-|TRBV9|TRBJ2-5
TGTGCCAGCAGCGTAACCCCGGGACTGAGAGAGACCCAGTACTTC
CASSVTPGLRETQYF
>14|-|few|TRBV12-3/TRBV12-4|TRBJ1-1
TGTGCCAGCAGTCAAACAGGGATTAAGACTGAAGCTTTCTTT
CASSQTGIKTEAFF
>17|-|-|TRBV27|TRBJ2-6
TGTGCCAGCAGTTTAGGAGCCAGGGTCTCTGGGGCCAACGTCCTGACTTTC
CASSLGARVSGANVLTF
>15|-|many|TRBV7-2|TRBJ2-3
TGTGCCAGCAGCTTAGTAGTGTTCGGCACAGATACGCAGTATTTT
CASSLVVFGTDTQYF
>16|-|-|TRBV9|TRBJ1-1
TGTGCCAGCAGCGTAGACCCGACACCGGGTTGGACTGAAGCTTTCTTT
CASSVDPTPGWTEAFF
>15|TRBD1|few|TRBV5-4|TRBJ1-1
TGTGCCAGCAGCCTGGACAGGGGGCCTATCACTGAAGCTTTCTTT
CASSLDRGPITEAFF
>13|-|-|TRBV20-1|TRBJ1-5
TGCAGTGCTAGGGGGGGCGTAGGTCAGCCCCAGCATTTT
CSARGGVGQPQHF
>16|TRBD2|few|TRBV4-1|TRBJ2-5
TGCGCCAGCAGCCAAGTCGGGACTAGCGGGGGGGAGACCCAGTACTTC
CASSQVGTSGGETQYF
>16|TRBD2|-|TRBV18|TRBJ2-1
TGTGCCAGCTCACCACCCAGGCTAGCGGCGTACAATGAGCAGTTCTTC
CASSPPRLAAYNEQFF
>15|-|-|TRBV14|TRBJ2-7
TGTGCCAGCAGCCAAGAAGGCAGATTAACCTACGAGCAGTACTTC
CASSQEGRLTYEQYF
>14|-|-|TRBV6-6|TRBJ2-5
TGTGCCAGTAGATTTTGGGGGGTCCAAGAGACCCAGTACTTC
CASRFWGVQETQYF
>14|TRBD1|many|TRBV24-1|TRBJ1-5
TGTGCCACCAGCCACCGGGACAGGGAGGGAACCCAGCATTTT
CATSHRDREGTQHF
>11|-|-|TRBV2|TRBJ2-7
TGTGCCAGCAGTTATGTGGACGAGCAGTACTTC
CASSYVDEQYF
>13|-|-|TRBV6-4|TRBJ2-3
TGTGCCAGCAGGCGGGGGCCAACAGATACGCAGTATTTT
CASRRGPTDTQYF
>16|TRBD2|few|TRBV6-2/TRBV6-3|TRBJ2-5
TGTGCCAGCAGTCCCCTAGCGCCTACCCCGGGGGGGACCCAGTACTTC
CASSPLAPTPGGTQYF
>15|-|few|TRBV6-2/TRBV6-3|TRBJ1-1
TGTGCCAGCAGTTACTCGCGGACAGACCTCCGTGAAGCTTTCTTT
CASSYSRTDLREAFF
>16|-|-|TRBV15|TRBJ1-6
TGTGCCACCAGCAGTCTCGGGGCCAGGGCGGGTTCACCCCTCCACTTT
CATSSLGARAGSPLHF
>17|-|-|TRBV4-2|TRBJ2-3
TGTGCCAGCAGCCAAACGGGCACTGCGGGGCTTACAGATACGCAGTATTTT
CASSQTGTAGLTDTQYF
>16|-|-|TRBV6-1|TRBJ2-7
TGTGCCAGCAGTGAACACTCGGCGGACCTCTCCTACGAGCAGTACTTC
CASSEHSADLSYEQYF
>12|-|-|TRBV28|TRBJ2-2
TGTGCCAGCGGCCCGGGTACCGGGGAGCTGTTTTTT
CASGPGTGELFF
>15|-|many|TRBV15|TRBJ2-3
TGTGCCACCAGCAGAGATGGGAGGCAGGGAAGTACGCAGTATTTT
CATSRDGRQGSTQYF
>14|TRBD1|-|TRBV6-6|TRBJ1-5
TGTGCCAGCAGTCAGGGGGATAGCAATCAGCCCCAGCATTTT
CASSQGDSNQPQHF
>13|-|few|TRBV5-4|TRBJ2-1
TGTGCCAGCAGCCGGACTAACCTGGATGAGCAGTTCTTC
CASSRTNLDEQFF
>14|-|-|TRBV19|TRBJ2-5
TGTGCCAGTAGTATACCCGACACGACGGAGACCCAGTACTTC
CASSIPDTTETQYF
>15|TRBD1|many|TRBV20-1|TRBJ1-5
TGCAGTGCTAGAGTTAACAGGGGTGGGGATCAGCCCCAGCATTTT
CSARVNRGGDQPQHF
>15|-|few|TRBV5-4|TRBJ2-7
TGTGCCAGCAGTCGAACCGGCAGGGGATCCTACGAGCAGTACTTC
CASSRTGRGSYEQYF